Described below is a single T cell receptor beta chain sequence and its context. Participant ages covered about 18 to 95 years across 20 to 25 US areas. Clones were read by immunoSEQ multiplex PCR, and TCRdb kept only the in-frame ones, dropping some. Seen here are fewer than 350,000 clones, 90% observed once, and the top ten hold about 1.5%. The CDR3 is made up of 20 amino acids. CDR1 SGHTA and CDR2 FQGTGA come from the germline V gene. Germline trimming cut 2 bases from V and 8 bases from J; bases unmatched to any gene: 17. These data are taken from a study of blood T cell repertoires in COVID-19. The genes are TRBV7-3 and TRBJ2-1; 14 nucleotides align to TRBD2. The receptor was isolated from a woman between 18 and 29 years old with acute COVID-19. Sequencing was done on a sample of PBMCs or T cells enriched from blood (not recorded which). CDR3 protein: CASSLRFPGTSGRSGHEQFF. CDR3 sequence (DNA): TGTGCCAGCAGCTTACGATTCCCCGGGACTAGCGGGAGAAGTGGTCATGAGCAGTTCTTC.